Listed below are T cell receptor beta chains from one sample, sequenced in a study of tumor-infiltrating lymphocytes in primary liver carcinoma. From the multiplex PCR reads, TCRdb called clonotypes with MiXCR, one entry per CDR3 protein. Of more than 40,000 distinct CDR3 sequences in the sample, 60% to 85% were seen once. Sample: liver tumor tissue from sampling region 5. All receptors derive from a man aged 35 to 55 with primary liver carcinoma and hepatitis B virus infection. CDR3s include the opening cysteine and the closing phenylalanine or tryptophan. Fields, in order: V gene, D gene, J gene, clone size, CDR3 protein, CDR3 DNA. D genes are given only for firm matches. Part of the rows lack a size; the others show once, few, many or a class for expanded clones.

TRBV4-1,TRBD1,TRBJ2-2,-,CTNSLRQGEAGELFF,TGCACCAACAGCCTGAGACAGGGAGAAGCCGGGGAGCTGTTTTTT
TRBV5-6,-,TRBJ2-7,-,CACRFGAVGNEQYF,TGTGCCTGCAGATTCGGGGCGGTGGGCAATGAGCAGTACTTC
TRBV5-6,-,TRBJ2-1,-,CASRFGAVGNGQFF,TGTGCCAGCAGATTCGGGGCGGTGGGTAATGGGCAGTTCTTC
TRBV4-1,-,TRBJ2-7,-,CASSQGTVSYERYF,TGCGCCAGCAGCCAAGGGACAGTGAGCTACGAGCGATACTTC
TRBV6-6,TRBD2,TRBJ2-5,-,CASSYRQWGGTLYF,TGTGCCAGCAGTTATAGACAGTGGGGGGGGACCCTGTACTTC
TRBV6-1,-,TRBJ2-7,-,CVNSATGGWRPTSYEQYF,TGTGTCAACAGTGCTACAGGCGGCTGGCGCCCGACCTCCTACGAGCAGTACTTC
TRBV29-1,TRBD1,TRBJ2-1,-,CSVELDRIRSFNERFF,TGCAGCGTTGAATTGGACAGGATTAGATCTTTCAATGAGCGGTTCTTC
TRBV6-5,-,TRBJ2-1,-,CASRVLAGEHNEQFF,TGTGCCAGCAGGGTATTAGCTGGGGAACACAATGAGCAGTTCTTC
TRBV11-2,TRBD1,TRBJ2-3,-,CASSVQPGTATNTQYF,TGTGCCAGCAGCGTCCAGCCGGGGACAGCCACAAATACGCAGTATTTC
TRBV12-3/TRBV12-4,-,TRBJ1-1,-,CASSLGSPGTEAFF,TGTGCCAGCAGTTTGGGCTCCCCAGGAACTGAAGCTTTCTTT
TRBV4-1,TRBD2,TRBJ2-4,many,CASSQIPGTSAAKNIQYF,TGCGCCAGCAGCCAAATTCCCGGGACTAGCGCCGCCAAAAACATTCAGTACTTC
TRBV11-2,TRBD2,TRBJ2-2,-,CARSSVALAGTGELCF,TGTGCCCGCAGCTCAGTGGCGCTAGCGGGAACCGGGGAGCTGTGTTTT
TRBV11-2,-,TRBJ2-7,-,CFSSLAAREYEQYF,TGTTTCAGCAGCTTAGCGGCTAGAGAATACGAGCAGTACTTC
TRBV13,TRBD2,TRBJ2-7,many,CASSPNGRAPLEQYF,TGTGCCAGCAGCCCCAACGGGAGGGCCCCTCTCGAGCAGTACTTC
TRBV15,-,TRBJ2-5,few,CATSRDWEFETQYF,TGTGCCACCAGCAGAGATTGGGAGTTTGAGACCCAGTACTTC
TRBV12-3/TRBV12-4,TRBD1,TRBJ2-7,-,CASSQQGVAEQYF,TGTGCTAGCAGTCAACAGGGGGTCGCCGAGCAGTACTTC
TRBV5-4,-,TRBJ2-1,-,CASGEALYNEQFF,TGTGCCAGCGGCGAGGCGCTTTACAATGAACAGTTCTTC
TRBV29-1,TRBD2,TRBJ2-3,-,CAANVAGASDTQYF,TGCGCCGCTAATGTAGCGGGAGCCTCAGATACGCAGTATTTT
TRBV6-5,TRBD1,TRBJ2-6,-,CASSPRTGMKAGANVLAF,TGTGCCAGCAGTCCTAGGACAGGGATGAAAGCTGGGGCCAACGTCCTGGCTTTC
TRBV4-1,TRBD2,TRBJ2-2,-,CASSLAGDVRGELFF,TGCGCCAGCAGCCTAGCGGGAGATGTCAGAGGGGAGCTGTTTTTT
TRBV11-2,-,TRBJ2-2,-,CASNVRSENTGELFF,TGTGCCAGCAACGTACGGTCGGAGAACACCGGGGAGCTGTTTTTT
TRBV2,-,TRBJ2-5,-,CASSILEGETQYF,TGTGCCAGCAGTATACTCGAGGGAGAGACCCAGTACTTC
TRBV29-1,-,TRBJ2-5,-,CSYLQEETKYF,TGCAGCTACCTACAGGAAGAGACCAAGTACTTC
TRBV29-1,TRBD1,TRBJ1-1,-,CSVTDRGHTEHFF,TGCAGCGTAACGGACAGGGGGCACACTGAACATTTCTTT
TRBV11-1,-,TRBJ1-1,-,CASRSTLDTEVFF,TGTGCCAGCAGATCGACCTTGGACACTGAAGTTTTCTTT
TRBV7-9,-,TRBJ1-3,-,CASSLTGQSGNTTYF,TGTGCCAGCAGCCTTACAGGACAGAGTGGAAACACCACATACTTT
TRBV10-3,-,TRBJ2-5,few,CAISPGEQGVWYF,TGTGCCATCAGCCCGGGCGAGCAGGGAGTTTGGTACTTC
TRBV7-3,TRBD2,TRBJ2-5,few,CASSEGLAEAETQYF,TGTGCCAGCAGCGAGGGACTAGCGGAAGCAGAGACCCAGTACTTC
TRBV6-1,TRBD2,TRBJ2-3,-,CASFQLAGLATDTQYF,TGTGCCAGCTTTCAATTAGCGGGTTTAGCCACAGATACGCAGTATTTT
TRBV7-8,TRBD2,TRBJ2-3,-,CAGSFPSGAGGRTDTQYF,TGTGCCGGCAGCTTTCCCTCGGGGGCGGGAGGGAGGACAGATACGCAGTATTTT
TRBV6-1,-,TRBJ1-1,few,CPSRILGNTEAFF,TGTCCCAGCAGGATACTTGGGAACACTGAAGCTTTCTTC
TRBV20-1,-,TRBJ1-3,-,CSASSDSGHTIYF,TGCAGTGCTAGTTCGGACTCTGGACACACCATATATTTT
TRBV28,TRBD2,TRBJ2-5,many,CASSLSSGSATQYF,TGTGCCAGCAGTTTGTCAAGCGGGAGTGCGACCCAGTACTTC
TRBV24-1,-,TRBJ2-1,-,CATSVKRRVGSSYSEQFF,TGTGCCACCAGTGTTAAGAGGCGGGTCGGGAGCTCCTACAGTGAGCAGTTCTTC
TRBV12-3/TRBV12-4,-,TRBJ2-1,-,CASSTRDSDGEQIF,TGTGCCAGCAGCACCCGGGACTCTGATGGTGAGCAGATCTTC
TRBV11-2,-,TRBJ2-7,-,CASSLSDGAYERYF,TGTGCTAGTAGCTTATCCGACGGAGCCTACGAGCGGTACTTC
TRBV10-3,-,TRBJ2-2,once,CAISGPNTEELFF,TGTGCCATCAGTGGCCCGAACACCGAGGAGCTGTTTTTT
TRBV6-6,TRBD2,TRBJ2-4,many,CATLWGGLAGEEDIQYF,TGTGCCACGTTGTGGGGGGGACTAGCGGGAGAAGAGGACATTCAGTACTTC
TRBV30,-,TRBJ2-7,-,CAWRFAYEQYF,TGTGCCTGGCGATTCGCTTACGAGCAGTACTTC
TRBV11-2,-,TRBJ2-2,-,CASSDGRNTYTGELFF,TGTGCCAGCAGCGACGGACGCAACACGTACACCGGGGAGCTGTTTTTT
TRBV11-1,TRBD2,TRBJ2-3,-,CANTLGTSTQTETQYF,TGTGCCAACACCCTCGGGACTAGCACACAAACAGAAACGCAGTATTTT